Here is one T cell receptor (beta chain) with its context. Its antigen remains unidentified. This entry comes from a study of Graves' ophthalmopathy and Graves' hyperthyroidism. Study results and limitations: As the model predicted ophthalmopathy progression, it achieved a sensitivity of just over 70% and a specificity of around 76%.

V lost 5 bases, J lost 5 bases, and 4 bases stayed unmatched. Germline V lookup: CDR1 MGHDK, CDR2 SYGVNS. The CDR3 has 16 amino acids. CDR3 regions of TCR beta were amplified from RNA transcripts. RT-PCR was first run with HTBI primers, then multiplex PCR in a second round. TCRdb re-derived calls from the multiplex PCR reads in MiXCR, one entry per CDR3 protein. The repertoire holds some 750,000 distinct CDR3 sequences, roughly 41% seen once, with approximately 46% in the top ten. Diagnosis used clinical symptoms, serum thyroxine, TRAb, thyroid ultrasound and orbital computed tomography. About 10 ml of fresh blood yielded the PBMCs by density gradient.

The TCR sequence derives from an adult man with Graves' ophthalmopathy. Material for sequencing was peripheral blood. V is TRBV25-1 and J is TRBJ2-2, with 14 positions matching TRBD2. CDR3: CASSYRLAGGTGELFF. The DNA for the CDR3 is TGTGCCAGCAGTTACCGACTAGCGGGAGGGACCGGGGAGCTGTTTTTT.